The clone carrying this T cell receptor (beta chain) appeared a few times. Its antigen is not known. These data are taken from a study of blood T cells in healthy people across ages. Looking at the study overall: About one barcoded beta molecule per two T cells came from capture by template switching.

Primed by a sample-barcoded 5' primer and a J-beta primer mix, a second PCR proceeded for about 6 to 12 cycles. A single record per CDR3 protein comes from TCRdb applying MiXCR to the 5' RACE reads. The data contain some 370,000 distinct CDR3 sequences, approximately 47% of them singletons. V gave up 5 bases and J gave up 0 bases, with 19 bases separating them. The CDR3 has 17 amino acids. The germline CDR1 and CDR2 sequences are SEHNR and FQNEAQ (reference sequence). Whole-study findings and limits: Significant beta diversity loss was already apparent by age roughly 44, declining roughly linearly.

The sequence came from a man aged 55 to 70 in good health. The chain joins TRBV7-9 to TRBJ2-5, with unresolved D. Input material: blood. Here the CDR3 DNA reads TGTGCCAGCAGCCGTACAGTCGGGCTCATGTACCAAGAGACCCAGTACTTC. It specifies CASSRTVGLMYQETQYF.